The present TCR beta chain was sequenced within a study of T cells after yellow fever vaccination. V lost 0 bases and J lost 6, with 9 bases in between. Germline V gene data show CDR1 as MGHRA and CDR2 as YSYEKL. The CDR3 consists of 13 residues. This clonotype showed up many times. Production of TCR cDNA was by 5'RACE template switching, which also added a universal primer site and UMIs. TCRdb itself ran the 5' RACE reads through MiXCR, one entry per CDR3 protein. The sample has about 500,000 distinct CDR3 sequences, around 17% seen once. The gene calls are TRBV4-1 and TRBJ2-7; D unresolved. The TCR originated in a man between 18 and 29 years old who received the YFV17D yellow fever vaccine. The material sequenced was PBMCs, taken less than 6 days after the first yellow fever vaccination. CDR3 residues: CASSQDEVGEQYF. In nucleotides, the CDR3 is TGCGCCAGCAGCCAAGATGAAGTGGGCGAGCAGTACTTC.